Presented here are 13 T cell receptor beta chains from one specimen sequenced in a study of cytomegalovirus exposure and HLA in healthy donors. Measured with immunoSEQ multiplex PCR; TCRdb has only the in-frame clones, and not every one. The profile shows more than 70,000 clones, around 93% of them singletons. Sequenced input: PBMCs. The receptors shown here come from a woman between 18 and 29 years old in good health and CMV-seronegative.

In DNA form, the CDR3 reads TGTGCCAGCAGCGACGGGACTAGCGGATCCTACAATGAGCAGTTCTTC. Residues: CASSDGTSGSYNEQFF. This chain uses TRBV7-6 with TRBJ2-1, with TRBD2 matching 11 bases. CDR1 is SGHVS, CDR2 FNYEAQ, per germline. CDR3 length: 16 amino acids. The V and J ends lost 5 bases and 1 base, in that order; junction bases with no gene match: 4. Full variable domain (outside the CDR3, taken from reference TRBV7-6 and TRBJ2-1): GAGVSQSPRYKVTKRGQDVALRCDPISGHVSLYWYRQALGQGPEFLTYFNYEAQQDKSGLPNDRFSAERPEGSISTLTIQRTEQRDSAMYRCASSDGTSGSYNEQFFGPGTRLTVL.

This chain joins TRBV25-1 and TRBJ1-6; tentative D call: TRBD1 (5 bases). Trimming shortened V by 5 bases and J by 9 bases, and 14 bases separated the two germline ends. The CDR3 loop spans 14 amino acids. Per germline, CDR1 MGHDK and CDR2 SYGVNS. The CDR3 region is CASSFSGGSSPLHF. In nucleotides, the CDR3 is TGTGCCAGCAGTTTCTCGGGGGGATCTTCACCCCTCCACTTT.

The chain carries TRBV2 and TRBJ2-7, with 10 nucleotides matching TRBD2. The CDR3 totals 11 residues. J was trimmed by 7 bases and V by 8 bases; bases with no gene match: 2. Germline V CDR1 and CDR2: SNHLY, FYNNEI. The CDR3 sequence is CASLLAGEQYF. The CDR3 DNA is TGTGCCAGCTTACTAGCGGGAGAGCAGTACTTC. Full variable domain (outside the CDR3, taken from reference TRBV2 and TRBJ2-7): EPEVTQTPSHQVTQMGQEVILRCVPISNHLYFYWYRQILGQKVEFLVSFYNNEISEKSEIFDDQFSVERPDGSNFTLKIRSTKLEDSAMYFCASLLAGEQYFGPGTRLTVT.

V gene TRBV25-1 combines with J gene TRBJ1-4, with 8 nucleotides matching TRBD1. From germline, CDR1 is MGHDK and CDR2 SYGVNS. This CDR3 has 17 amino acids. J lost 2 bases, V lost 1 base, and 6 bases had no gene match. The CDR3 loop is CASSEFGRGPTNEKLFF. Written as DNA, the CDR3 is TGTGCCAGCAGTGAATTCGGCAGGGGGCCGACTAATGAAAAACTGTTTTTT.

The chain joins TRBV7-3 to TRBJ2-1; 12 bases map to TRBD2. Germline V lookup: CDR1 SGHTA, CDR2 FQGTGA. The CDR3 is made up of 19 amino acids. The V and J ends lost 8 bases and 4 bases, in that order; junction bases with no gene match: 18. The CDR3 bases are TGTGCCAGCGCACTCGTTGTTTCTAGCGGGAGGGCCTGGTACAATGAGCAGTTCTTC. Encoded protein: CASALVVSSGRAWYNEQFF. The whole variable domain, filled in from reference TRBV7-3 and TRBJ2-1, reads GAGVSQTPSNKVTEKGKYVELRCDPISGHTALYWYRQSLGQGPEFLIYFQGTGAADDSGLPNDRFFAVRPEGSVSTLKIQRTERGDSAVYLCASALVVSSGRAWYNEQFFGPGTRLTVL.

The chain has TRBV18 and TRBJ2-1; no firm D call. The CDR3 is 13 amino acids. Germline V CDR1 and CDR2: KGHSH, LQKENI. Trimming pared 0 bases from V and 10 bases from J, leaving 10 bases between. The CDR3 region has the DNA TGTGCCAGCTCACCACCAACTGAGTACGAGCAGTTCTTC. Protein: CASSPPTEYEQFF.

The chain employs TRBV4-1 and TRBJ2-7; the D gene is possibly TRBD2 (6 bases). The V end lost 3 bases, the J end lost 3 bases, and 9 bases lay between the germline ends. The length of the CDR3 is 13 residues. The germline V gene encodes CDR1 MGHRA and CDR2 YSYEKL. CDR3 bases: TGCGCCAGCAGCCAGGGGGGAATCTACGAGCAGTACTTC. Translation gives CASSQGGIYEQYF.

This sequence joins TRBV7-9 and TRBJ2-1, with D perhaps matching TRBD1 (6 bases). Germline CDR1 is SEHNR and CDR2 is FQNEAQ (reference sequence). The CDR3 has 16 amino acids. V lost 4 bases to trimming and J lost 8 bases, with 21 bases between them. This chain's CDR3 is CASSSTRDTPGDEQFF. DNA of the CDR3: TGTGCCAGCAGCTCTACTCGGGACACCCCTGGGGATGAGCAGTTCTTC.

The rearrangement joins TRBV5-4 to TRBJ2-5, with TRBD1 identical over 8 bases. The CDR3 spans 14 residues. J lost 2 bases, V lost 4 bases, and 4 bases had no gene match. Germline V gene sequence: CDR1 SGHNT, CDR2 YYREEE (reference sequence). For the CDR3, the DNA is TGTGCCAGCAGCCCGGACAGGGCTCAAGAGACCCAGTACTTC. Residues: CASSPDRAQETQYF.

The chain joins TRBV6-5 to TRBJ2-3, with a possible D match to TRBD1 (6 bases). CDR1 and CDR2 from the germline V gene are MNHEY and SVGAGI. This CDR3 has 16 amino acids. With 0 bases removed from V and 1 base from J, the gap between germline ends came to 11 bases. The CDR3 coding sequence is TGTGCCAGCAGTTACTCCTGGGCAGGGGGCACAGATACGCAGTATTTT. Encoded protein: CASSYSWAGGTDTQYF.

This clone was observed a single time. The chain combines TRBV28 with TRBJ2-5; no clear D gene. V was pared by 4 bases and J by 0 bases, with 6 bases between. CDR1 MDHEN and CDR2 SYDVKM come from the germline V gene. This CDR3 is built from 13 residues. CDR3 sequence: CASSSGHQETQYF. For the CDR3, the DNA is TGTGCCAGCAGTTCTGGGCACCAAGAGACCCAGTACTTC.

In nucleotides, the CDR3 is TGTGCCAGCAGCCAGCCCCCGGGAAACGGGGATACGCAGTATTTT. Its translation is CASSQPPGNGDTQYF. The V call is TRBV11-2, the J call TRBJ2-3; TRBD2 is a possible D gene (5 bases). The CDR3 is 15 amino acids. The germline CDR1 and CDR2 sequences are SGHAT and FQNNGV. V lost 5 bases to trimming and J lost 6 bases, with 18 bases between them.

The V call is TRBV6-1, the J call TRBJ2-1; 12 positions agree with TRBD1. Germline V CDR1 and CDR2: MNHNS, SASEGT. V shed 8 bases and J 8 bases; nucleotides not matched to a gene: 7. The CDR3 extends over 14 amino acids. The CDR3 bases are TGTGCCAGCTTGGGGACAGGGGGCTTCGATGAGCAGTTCTTC. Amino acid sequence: CASLGTGGFDEQFF.